One and the same sample provided the 24 T cell receptor beta chains below, sequenced in a study of vaccination effects on CD4 cells after COVID-19. Using viral peptide pools, the ViraFEST assay grew out antigen-specific CD4+ T cells prior to sequencing. When 10 to 11 days of culture had elapsed, CD4+ T cells were isolated. It was two doses of either the BNT162b2 or mRNA-1273 vaccine that participants received. Generated by immunoSEQ multiplex PCR, the TCRdb table keeps only in-frame clones and is missing some. The sample shows roughly 59,000 clones, roughly 78% of them seen only once. These receptors have no known antigen. The source material was CD4+ T cells from PBMCs cultured with HCoV-OC43 spike peptides, sampled after COVID-19 vaccination. Subset given: HCoV-OC43 spike overlapping peptide pool stimulation. The receptor set was obtained from a human donor who received a COVID-19 vaccine.

The CDR3 DNA reads as TGCGCCAGCAGCCAAGATCCGGGACAGGGAAGCAATCAGCCCCAGCATTTT. Translation: CASSQDPGQGSNQPQHF. This sequence joins TRBV4-1 and TRBJ1-5, with 9 bases fitting TRBD1. The length of the CDR3 is 17 residues. CDR1 and CDR2 from the germline V gene are MGHRA and YSYEKL. Trimming removed 0 bases from V and 1 base from J; junction bases left unmatched: 4.

The chain recombines TRBV6-1 with TRBJ1-2; tentatively, D is TRBD1 (5 bases). CDR1 and CDR2 (germline): MNHNS, SASEGT. Trimming left V 2 bases short and J 0 bases short, with 19 bases between. This CDR3 has 18 amino acids. CDR3 residues: CASSEMVGMGLTNYGYTF. The CDR3 DNA reads as TGTGCCAGCAGTGAAATGGTTGGTATGGGACTTACTAACTATGGCTACACCTTC.

This chain uses TRBV5-1 with TRBJ2-1, with TRBD1 matching 10 bases. The CDR3 contains 14 residues. Looked up from germline, CDR1 is SGHRS and CDR2 is YFSETQ. Trimming removed 2 bases from V and 8 bases from J; junction bases left unmatched: 4. The CDR3 sequence: CASSFRQGADEQFF. The CDR3 region has the DNA TGCGCCAGCAGCTTTAGACAGGGGGCCGATGAGCAGTTCTTC. The whole variable domain, filled in from reference TRBV5-1 and TRBJ2-1, reads KAGVTQTPRYLIKTRGQQVTLSCSPISGHRSVSWYQQTPGQGLQFLFEYFSETQRNKGNFPGRFSGRQFSNSRSEMNVSTLELGDSALYLCASSFRQGADEQFFGPGTRLTVL.

The table lists this clone with a few counts. The chain uses TRBV5-1 and TRBJ1-4; TRBD1 matches 9 bases. The ends lost 4 bases at V and 8 bases at J; junction bases unmatched: 6. Germline CDR1 reads SGHRS; CDR2 reads YFSETQ. The CDR3 covers 14 residues. CDR3 nucleotide sequence: TGCGCCAGCAGCCAGTGGACAGGGGACGAAAAACTGTTTTTT. It specifies CASSQWTGDEKLFF.

There are a few counts of this clone. V is TRBV4-1 and J is TRBJ1-2; D is undetermined. From germline, CDR1 is MGHRA and CDR2 YSYEKL. The CDR3 is made up of 15 amino acids. Trimming stripped 1 base from V and 1 base from J, with 10 bases between. CDR3 region: CASSQVGRINYGYTF. CDR3 nucleotide sequence: TGCGCCAGCAGCCAAGTCGGCCGTATTAACTATGGCTACACCTTC.

This clone was counted a few times. The chain has TRBV7-2 and TRBJ2-1; D is ambiguous. Germline assignment: CDR1 SGHTA and CDR2 FQGNSA. The CDR3 is 13 amino acids. V lost 2 bases and J 8 bases, leaving 10 bases between the germline ends. CDR3 sequence reads: CASSLQRSYEQFF. The CDR3 DNA reads as TGTGCCAGCAGCTTACAACGTTCATATGAGCAGTTCTTC.

This chain connects TRBV5-1 to TRBJ1-5; the D is unclear. This CDR3 comprises 14 residues. CDR1 SGHRS and CDR2 YFSETQ come from the germline V gene. V gave up 4 bases and J gave up 6 bases, with 14 bases separating them. CDR3 amino acids: CASSPNVAGQPQHF. DNA of the CDR3: TGCGCCAGCAGCCCCAATGTGGCCGGTCAGCCCCAGCATTTT.

The rearrangement joins TRBV20-1 to TRBJ2-2; 7 nucleotides agree with TRBD2. The V and J ends lost 3 bases and 5 bases, in that order; junction bases with no gene match: 6. Per the germline V gene, CDR1 is DFQATT and CDR2 is SNEGSKA (reference sequence). CDR3 length: 14 amino acids. CDR3 residues: CSASRQGGTGELFF. Here the CDR3 DNA reads TGCAGTGCTAGTAGGCAGGGAGGGACCGGGGAGCTGTTTTTT.

The chain recombines TRBV4-1 with TRBJ2-2; 12 nucleotides line up with TRBD2. This CDR3 has 19 amino acids. In germline, CDR1 is MGHRA, CDR2 YSYEKL. V gave up 1 base and J gave up 4 bases; unmatched junction bases: 10. The CDR3 reads CASSQVGLAGGRSTGELFF. In DNA form, the CDR3 reads TGCGCCAGCAGCCAAGTGGGTCTAGCGGGGGGGCGTAGCACCGGGGAGCTGTTTTTT.

The chain is built from TRBV11-1 and TRBJ2-1; the D is unclear. This CDR3 comprises 13 residues. Germline lookup yields CDR1 SGHAT and CDR2 FQDESV (reference sequence). Trimming pared 2 bases from V and 6 bases from J, leaving 8 bases between. For the CDR3, the DNA is TGTGCCAGCAGCTTAAATAGGGTCAATGAGCAGTTCTTC. Amino acid sequence: CASSLNRVNEQFF.

This sequence joins TRBV5-4 and TRBJ1-2; D may be TRBD1 (5 bases). Trimming left V 1 base short and J 7 bases short, with 14 bases between. Per germline, CDR1 SGHNT and CDR2 YYREEE (reference sequence). CDR3 length: 14 residues. The CDR3 DNA reads as TGTGCCAGCAGCTTGTACCAGGGAGTGGCTGGCTACACCTTC. This encodes CASSLYQGVAGYTF.

This clone was observed a few times. The genes are TRBV7-9 and TRBJ2-2; D remains unclear. Germline CDR1 is SEHNR and CDR2 is FQNEAQ (reference sequence). Trimming took off 1 base at V and 8 bases at J, with 11 bases between the two ends. The CDR3 covers 14 residues. The CDR3 spells CASSLGTLGGELFF. The CDR3 DNA reads as TGTGCCAGCAGCTTAGGGACGCTTGGGGGGGAGCTGTTTTTT.

A few counts support this clone. The chain recombines TRBV19 with TRBJ1-5; tentatively, D is TRBD1 (5 bases). Germline values: CDR1 LNHDA, CDR2 SQIVND (reference sequence). Deletions cut 3 bases from V and 1 base from J, with 7 bases between. The CDR3 loop spans 14 amino acids. CDR3 DNA sequence: TGTGCCAGTAGTATCCGGGACAGCAATCAGCCCCAGCATTTT. Translation gives CASSIRDSNQPQHF. Based on the CDR3 plus reference TRBV19 and TRBJ1-5, the full variable domain is DGGITQSPKYLFRKEGQNVTLSCEQNLNHDAMYWYRQDPGQGLRLIYYSQIVNDFQKGDIAEGYSVSREKKESFPLTVTSAQKNPTAFYLCASSIRDSNQPQHFGDGTRLSIL.

The CDR3 coding sequence is TGTGCCAGCAGCTTATTCGTGCGGGGCGGGACAGGGGGCTTACATACGCAGTATTTT. Translation gives CASSLFVRGGTGGLHTQYF. This chain uses TRBV7-8 with TRBJ2-3; 12 bases are a match to TRBD1. The CDR3 loop spans 19 amino acids. The J segment lost 7 bases and the V segment lost 2 bases, leaving 16 bases of the junction unmatched. CDR1 is SGHVS, CDR2 FQNEAQ, per germline.

The chain couples TRBV24-1 to TRBJ2-1; D is possibly TRBD1 (5 bases). Germline V lookup: CDR1 KGHDR, CDR2 SFDVKD. This CDR3 contains 15 residues. Deletions cut 4 bases from V and 9 bases from J, with 18 bases between. CDR3: CATSDPRWPTGEQFF. Here the CDR3 DNA reads TGTGCCACCAGTGACCCCCGATGGCCTACAGGTGAGCAGTTCTTC.

V and J are TRBV6-5 and TRBJ1-2, with TRBD1 identical over 7 bases. This CDR3 contains 14 residues. Germline CDR1 reads MNHEY; CDR2 reads SVGAGI. Trimming cost V 5 bases and J 8 bases; bases outside gene matches: 11. CDR3: CASSPVQGSKGYTF. CDR3 in DNA: TGTGCCAGCAGTCCCGTACAGGGGTCAAAGGGCTACACCTTC.

J is TRBJ2-5 and V is TRBV9; no definite D call. Germline loops: CDR1 SGDLS, CDR2 YYNGEE. The CDR3 length is 13 residues. V lost 1 base and J lost 2, with 6 bases in between. The CDR3 reads CASSVRPQETQYF. The CDR3 region has the DNA TGTGCCAGCAGCGTACGTCCTCAAGAGACCCAGTACTTC.

This clone has more than one count but fewer than ten. V gene TRBV20-1 combines with J gene TRBJ1-1; perhaps TRBD1 as D (6 bases). CDR1 is DFQATT, CDR2 SNEGSKA, per germline (reference sequence). CDR3 length: 10 residues. The V and J ends lost 8 bases and 6 bases respectively, with 10 bases between them. CDR3 protein: CSTDRPEAFF. DNA of the CDR3: TGCAGTACGGACAGACCTGAAGCTTTCTTT.

The rearrangement uses TRBV18 and TRBJ1-2; no firm D call. The CDR3 spans 13 residues. From germline, CDR1 is KGHSH and CDR2 LQKENI. V lost 1 base and J lost 8, with 11 bases in between. CDR3: CASSPQGFDGYTF. In DNA form, the CDR3 reads TGTGCCAGCTCACCACAGGGTTTCGACGGCTACACCTTC.

The chain carries TRBV24-1 and TRBJ2-1; D is unresolved. With 3 bases removed from V and 0 bases from J, the gap between germline ends came to 8 bases. The CDR3 extends over 15 amino acids. The germline gives CDR1 KGHDR, CDR2 SFDVKD. The CDR3 loop is CATSDPRSSYNEQFF. In DNA form, the CDR3 reads TGTGCCACCAGTGATCCACGGAGCTCCTACAATGAGCAGTTCTTC.

This clone has just a few counts. The CDR3 reads CASSSQAASGNTIYF. The CDR3 nucleotides are TGTGCCAGCAGCTCCCAGGCCGCCTCTGGAAACACCATATATTTT. The chain couples TRBV5-6 to TRBJ1-3, with unresolved D. CDR3 length: 15 residues. With 3 bases removed from V and 0 bases from J, the gap between germline ends came to 10 bases. CDR1 is SGHDT, CDR2 YYEEEE, per germline. Looking up the rest from reference TRBV5-6 and TRBJ1-3 gives the full variable domain: DAGVTQSPTHLIKTRGQQVTLRCSPKSGHDTVSWYQQALGQGPQFIFQYYEEEERQRGNFPDRFSGHQFPNYSSELNVNALLLGDSALYLCASSSQAASGNTIYFGEGSWLTVV.

The rearrangement joins TRBV7-8 to TRBJ1-5; 7 positions match TRBD1. Looked up from germline, CDR1 is SGHVS and CDR2 is FQNEAQ. The CDR3 sequence is 15 residues long. Unmatched junction bases numbered 5, after V lost 2 bases and J lost 4 bases. The CDR3 coding sequence is TGTGCCAGCAGCTTATCCGGCAGGGGGAATCAGCCCCAGCATTTT. Residues: CASSLSGRGNQPQHF.

The chain joins TRBV13 to TRBJ2-5; the match to TRBD1 covers 8 bases. The CDR3 has 15 amino acids. Losses at the gene ends were 0 bases for V and 5 bases for J; bases not matched to a gene: 5. Germline CDR1 reads PRHDT; CDR2 reads FYEKMQ (reference sequence). This CDR3 reads CASSLGGRGRETQYF. The CDR3 nucleotides read TGTGCCAGCAGCTTAGGCGGCAGGGGGCGCGAGACCCAGTACTTC.

This chain joins TRBV4-1 and TRBJ1-2, with D perhaps matching TRBD1 (5 bases). With 3 bases removed from V and 8 bases from J, the gap between germline ends came to 7 bases. The germline CDR1 and CDR2 sequences are MGHRA and YSYEKL. This CDR3 has 11 residues. The CDR3 region is CASSHREGYTF. In DNA form, the CDR3 reads TGCGCCAGCAGCCACAGGGAAGGCTACACCTTC.